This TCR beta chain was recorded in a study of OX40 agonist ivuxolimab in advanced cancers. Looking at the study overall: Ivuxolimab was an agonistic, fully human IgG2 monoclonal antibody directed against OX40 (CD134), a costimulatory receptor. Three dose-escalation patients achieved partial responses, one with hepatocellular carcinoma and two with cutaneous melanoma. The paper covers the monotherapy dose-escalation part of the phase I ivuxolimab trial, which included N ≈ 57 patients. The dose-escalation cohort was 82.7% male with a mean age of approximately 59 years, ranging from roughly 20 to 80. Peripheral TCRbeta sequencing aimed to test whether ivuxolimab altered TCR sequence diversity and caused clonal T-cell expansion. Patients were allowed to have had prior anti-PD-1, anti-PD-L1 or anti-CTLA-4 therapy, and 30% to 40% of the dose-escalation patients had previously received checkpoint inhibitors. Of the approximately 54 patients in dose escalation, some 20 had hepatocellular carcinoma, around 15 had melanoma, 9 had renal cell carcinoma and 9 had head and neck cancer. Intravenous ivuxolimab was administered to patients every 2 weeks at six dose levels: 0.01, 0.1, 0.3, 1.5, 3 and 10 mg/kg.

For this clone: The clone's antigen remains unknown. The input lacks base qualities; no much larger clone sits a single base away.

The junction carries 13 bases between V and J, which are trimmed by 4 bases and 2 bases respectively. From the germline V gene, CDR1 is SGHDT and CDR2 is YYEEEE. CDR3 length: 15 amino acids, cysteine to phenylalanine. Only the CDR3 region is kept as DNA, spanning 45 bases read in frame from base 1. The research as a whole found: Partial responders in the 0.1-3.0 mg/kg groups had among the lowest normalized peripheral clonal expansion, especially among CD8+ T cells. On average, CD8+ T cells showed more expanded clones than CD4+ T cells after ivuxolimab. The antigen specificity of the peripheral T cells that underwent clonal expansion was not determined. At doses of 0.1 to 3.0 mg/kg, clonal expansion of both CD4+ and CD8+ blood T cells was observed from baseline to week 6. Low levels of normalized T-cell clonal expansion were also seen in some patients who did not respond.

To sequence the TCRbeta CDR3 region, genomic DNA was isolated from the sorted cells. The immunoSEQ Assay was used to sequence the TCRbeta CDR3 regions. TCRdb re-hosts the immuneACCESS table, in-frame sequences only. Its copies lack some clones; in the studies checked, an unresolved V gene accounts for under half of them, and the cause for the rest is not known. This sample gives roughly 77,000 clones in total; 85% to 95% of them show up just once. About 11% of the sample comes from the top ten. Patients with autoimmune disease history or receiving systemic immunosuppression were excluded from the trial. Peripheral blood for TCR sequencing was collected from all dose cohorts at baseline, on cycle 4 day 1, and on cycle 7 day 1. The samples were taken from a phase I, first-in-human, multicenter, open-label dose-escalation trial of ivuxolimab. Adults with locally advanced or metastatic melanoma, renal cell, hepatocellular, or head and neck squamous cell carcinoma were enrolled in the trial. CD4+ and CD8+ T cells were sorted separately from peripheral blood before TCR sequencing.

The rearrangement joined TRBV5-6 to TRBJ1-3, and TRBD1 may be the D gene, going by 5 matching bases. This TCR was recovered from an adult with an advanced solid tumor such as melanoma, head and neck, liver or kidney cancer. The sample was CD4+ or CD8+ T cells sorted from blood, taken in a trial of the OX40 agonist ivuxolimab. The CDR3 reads CASSPWGAAGNTIYF. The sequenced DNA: TGTGCCAGCAGCCCCTGGGGCGCAGCTGGAAACACCATATATTTT.